Listed here are 4 T cell receptor beta chains from one sample, sequenced in a study of PD-L1 blockade in urothelial cancer. Stated time point: pretreatment peripheral blood. Clones were sequenced by immunoSEQ multiplex PCR, and TCRdb holds only the in-frame ones, with some missing. The table has 55,000 to 75,000 clones, around four fifths seen once. The sequenced sample was PBMCs, obtained around atezolizumab (anti-PD-L1) treatment. These receptors came from a man between 65 and 85 years old with urothelial cancer.

This chain connects TRBV5-1 to TRBJ1-3; 8 nucleotides line up with TRBD1. Germline V gene lookup returns CDR1 SGHRS and CDR2 YFSETQ. This CDR3 contains 17 residues. The V segment lost 3 bases and the J segment 0 bases; nucleotides outside the gene matches: 8. The CDR3 region is CASSSTGQADSGNTIYF. Written as DNA, the CDR3 is TGCGCCAGCAGCTCAACGGGACAGGCGGACTCTGGAAACACCATATATTTT.

The chain employs TRBV11-2 and TRBJ1-1; 8 positions match TRBD1. The CDR3 is 15 residues long. After removal of 5 bases from V and 4 bases from J, the junction contained 9 bases not matched to a gene. The germline CDR1 and CDR2 sequences are SGHAT and FQNNGV. The CDR3 here is CASSPETGETTEAFF. CDR3 DNA sequence: TGTGCCAGCAGCCCGGAGACAGGGGAGACCACTGAAGCTTTCTTT.

The chain has TRBV11-3 and TRBJ2-7, with TRBD2 identical over 9 bases. Germline-derived CDR1 and CDR2 are SGHNT and YENEEA. V trimming: 4 bases; J trimming: 4 bases; junction bases outside the gene matches: 8. The CDR3 consists of 15 residues. The CDR3 nucleotides are TGTGCCAGCAGCTCCCCGGATAGCGGGAGTTACGAGCAGTACTTC. Protein: CASSSPDSGSYEQYF.

This chain uses TRBV7-3 with TRBJ1-1; TRBD1 matches 7 bases. V shed 6 bases, J shed 4 bases, and the junction held 5 bases outside the gene matches. Germline values: CDR1 SGHTA, CDR2 FQGTGA. The CDR3 covers 13 residues. The CDR3 region is CASSATGPTEAFF. In nucleotides, the CDR3 is TGTGCCAGCAGTGCGACAGGGCCCACTGAAGCTTTCTTT.